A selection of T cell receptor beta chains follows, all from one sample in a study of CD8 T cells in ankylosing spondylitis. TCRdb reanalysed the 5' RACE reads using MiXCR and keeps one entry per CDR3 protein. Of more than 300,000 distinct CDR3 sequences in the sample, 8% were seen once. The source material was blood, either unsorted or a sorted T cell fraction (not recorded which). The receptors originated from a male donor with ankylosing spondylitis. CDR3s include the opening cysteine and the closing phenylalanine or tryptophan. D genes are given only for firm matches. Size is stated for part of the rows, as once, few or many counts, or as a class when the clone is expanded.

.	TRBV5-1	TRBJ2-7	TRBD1	TGCGCCAGCAACCGGGACAGCTCCTACGAGCAGTACTTC	CASNRDSSYEQYF
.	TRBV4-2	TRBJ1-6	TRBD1	TGTGCCAGCAGCCAAGAGTTAGGGGGCGAAATGTATAATTCACCCCTCCACTTT	CASSQELGGEMYNSPLHF
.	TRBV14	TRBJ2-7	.	TGTGCCAGCAGCCAAAAACCGAGGGGACTCCTGCTGTCCTACGAGCAGTACTTC	CASSQKPRGLLLSYEQYF
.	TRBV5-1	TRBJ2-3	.	TGCGCCAGCAGCTACGGGACTCGAACGGATACGCAGTATTTT	CASSYGTRTDTQYF
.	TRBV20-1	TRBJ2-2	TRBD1	TGCAGTGCTAGAGTGGGGACAGGGTACACCGGGGAGCTGTTTTTT	CSARVGTGYTGELFF
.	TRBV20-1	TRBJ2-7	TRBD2	TGCAGTGCTAGAGATTTAAGCGGGGGATACGAGCAGTACTTC	CSARDLSGGYEQYF
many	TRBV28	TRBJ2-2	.	TGTGCCAGCAGGCGGACTATTGTGGGCGGGGAGCTGTTTTTT	CASRRTIVGGELFF
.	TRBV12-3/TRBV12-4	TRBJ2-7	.	TGTGCCAGCAGTCACATCGGAGGCGAGCAGTACTTC	CASSHIGGEQYF
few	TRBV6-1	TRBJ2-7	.	TGTGCCAGCAGCCCCCCTCAGGATCCCGGGCCCTGGGAGGAGCAGTACTTC	CASSPPQDPGPWEEQYF
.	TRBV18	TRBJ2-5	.	TGTGCCAGCTCAGGGACGGACGAGACCCAGTACTTC	CASSGTDETQYF
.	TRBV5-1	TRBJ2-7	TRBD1	TGCGCCAGCAGCTGGCGTGGGACAGGGAGCTCCTACGAGCAGTACTTC	CASSWRGTGSSYEQYF
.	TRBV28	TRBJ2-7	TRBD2	TGTGCCAGCAGTCCCCCCGGACTAGCGGGAGGCTACGAGCAGTACTTC	CASSPPGLAGGYEQYF
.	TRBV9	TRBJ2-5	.	TGTGCCAGCAGCTCATCCGGGGGCTTGGAGACCCAGTACTTC	CASSSSGGLETQYF
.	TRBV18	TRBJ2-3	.	TGTGCCAGCTCACCACCTGGTTCGAGAGATACGCAGTATTTT	CASSPPGSRDTQYF
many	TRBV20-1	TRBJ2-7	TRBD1	TGCAGCGCGCGGGACAGGGGGGACTACGAGCAGTACTTC	CSARDRGDYEQYF
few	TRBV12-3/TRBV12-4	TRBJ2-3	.	TGTGCCAGCAGCGCGGGACCCGGGGAGACAGATACGCAGTATTTT	CASSAGPGETDTQYF
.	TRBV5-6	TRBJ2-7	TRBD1	TGTGCCAGGAGCCCCCGGGACAGGGCAGGCGAGCAGTACTTC	CARSPRDRAGEQYF